Listed below are T cell receptor beta chains from one sample, sequenced in a study of cytomegalovirus exposure and HLA in healthy donors. The data were produced by immunoSEQ multiplex PCR, yet TCRdb's version contains in-frame clones alone and is incomplete. The sample records approximately 97,000 clones, 85% to 95% being singletons. The sample taken for sequencing was PBMCs. These receptors were obtained from a woman aged 30 to 39 in good health and CMV-seropositive. The CDR3 runs from the conserved cysteine through the conserved F or W. D genes are given only for firm matches. The size field is filled for only some rows; it gives once, few, many or a size class.

j_call clone_size d_call v_call cdr3_aa cdr3_nt
TRBJ2-7 NA TRBD2 TRBV10-1 CASRLTSGILNLYEQYF TGCGCCAGCAGATTGACTAGCGGGATTCTAAATCTCTACGAGCAGTACTTC
TRBJ1-1 NA NA TRBV2 CASSTGNTEAFF TGTGCCAGCAGTACAGGGAACACTGAAGCTTTCTTT
TRBJ2-1 NA TRBD2 TRBV7-6 CASSSFQGSGRGSYNEQFF TGTGCCAGCAGCTCGTTCCAGGGATCCGGGAGGGGTTCCTACAATGAGCAGTTCTTC
TRBJ2-3 NA TRBD2 TRBV2 CASDLGLAGSTDTQYF TGTGCCAGCGACCTGGGACTAGCGGGAAGCACAGATACGCAGTATTTT
TRBJ1-5 NA NA TRBV27 CASSLIGDSNQPQHF TGTGCCAGCAGTTTAATAGGGGATAGCAATCAGCCCCAGCATTTT
TRBJ2-7 NA NA TRBV7-3 CASIPGFFLEQYF TGTGCCAGCATCCCAGGGTTCTTCCTCGAGCAGTACTTC
TRBJ1-2 once NA TRBV7-2 CASSLGALRSNYGYTF TGTGCCAGCAGCTTAGGAGCATTGCGGTCCAACTATGGCTACACCTTC
TRBJ1-4 NA NA TRBV6-1 CASSDSRGFDEKLFF TGTGCCAGCAGTGACAGCAGGGGCTTTGATGAAAAACTGTTTTTT
TRBJ2-3 NA NA TRBV7-2 CASSPHSGAQYF TGTGCCAGCAGCCCTCATAGCGGAGCGCAGTATTTT
TRBJ2-1 NA TRBD2 TRBV19 CASSIGGGRNNEQFF TGTGCCAGTAGTATAGGCGGCGGGAGAAACAATGAGCAGTTCTTC
TRBJ2-5 NA TRBD1 TRBV7-2 CASSLGQGARETQYF TGTGCCAGCAGCTTAGGTCAGGGGGCGCGGGAGACCCAGTACTTC
TRBJ1-2 NA TRBD1 TRBV27 CASRSGGGPYYGYTF TGTGCCAGCAGGTCGGGAGGGGGCCCCTACTATGGCTACACCTTC
TRBJ2-3 once NA TRBV10-3 CAIKPSFGTQPDTQYF TGTGCCATCAAGCCCTCCTTCGGGACACAACCAGATACGCAGTATTTT
TRBJ2-7 NA NA TRBV7-2 CASSLRSGTQGARYEQYF TGTGCCAGCAGCTTGCGGTCCGGGACACAGGGTGCGAGATACGAGCAGTACTTC
TRBJ2-1 NA TRBD2 TRBV15 CATGTGGRGEQFF TGTGCCACCGGGACGGGAGGGCGCGGTGAGCAGTTCTTC
TRBJ2-7 NA TRBD2 TRBV7-2 CASSPSGTYEQYF TGTGCCAGCAGCCCCAGCGGGACCTACGAGCAGTACTTC
TRBJ2-1 NA NA TRBV10-2 CASSEVKRSYNEQFF TGCGCCAGCAGTGAAGTGAAGCGCTCCTACAATGAGCAGTTCTTC
TRBJ2-2 NA TRBD2 TRBV7-2 CASSETSVFANTGELFF TGTGCCAGCAGTGAGACTAGCGTGTTCGCGAACACCGGGGAGCTGTTTTTT
TRBJ2-6 NA TRBD2 TRBV5-1 CASSPVLAGPSGANVLTF TGCGCCAGCAGCCCCGTTCTAGCGGGTCCCTCTGGGGCCAACGTCCTGACTTTC
TRBJ2-7 NA NA TRBV27 CASSLWGGRLVPYEQYF TGTGCCAGCAGTTTATGGGGGGGGCGGCTTGTCCCCTACGAGCAGTACTTC
TRBJ2-5 NA TRBD2 TRBV5-4 CASSLGLARNGETQYF TGTGCCAGCAGCCTTGGACTAGCGAGGAACGGTGAGACCCAGTACTTC
TRBJ2-3 NA NA TRBV7-2 CASSPGGSDTQYF TGTGCCAGCAGCCCTGGAGGGTCAGATACGCAGTATTTT